A selection of T cell receptor beta chains follows, all from one sample in a study of cytomegalovirus exposure and HLA in healthy donors. Clones were sequenced by immunoSEQ multiplex PCR, and TCRdb holds only the in-frame ones, with some missing. The repertoire holds some 140,000 clones, with 79% as singletons. The sequenced material came from PBMCs. These receptors were taken from a young man in good health and CMV-seronegative. CDR3s include the opening cysteine and the closing phenylalanine or tryptophan. D genes are given only for firm matches. Clone size is given for some rows only: seen once, a few or many times, or a class if the clone is expanded.

abundance | j_gene | d_gene | v_gene | CDR3aa | CDR3nt
- | TRBJ2-5 | TRBD1 | TRBV29-1 | CSVGGQGRETQYF | TGCAGCGTTGGTGGACAGGGGAGGGAGACCCAGTACTTC
- | TRBJ1-6 | TRBD1 | TRBV4-2 | CASSQEGARSPLHF | TGTGCCAGCAGCCAGGAGGGGGCTCGTTCACCCCTCCACTTT
- | TRBJ2-2 | - | TRBV11-3 | CASSLPAGELFF | TGTGCCAGCAGCCTACCGGCCGGGGAGCTGTTTTTT
once | TRBJ2-7 | TRBD1 | TRBV6-1 | CASNPGTAYEQYF | TGTGCCAGCAATCCCGGGACAGCCTACGAGCAGTACTTC
- | TRBJ2-7 | TRBD1 | TRBV6-6 | CASRRGQGADEQYF | TGTGCCAGCAGAAGAGGACAGGGGGCGGACGAGCAGTACTTC
- | TRBJ2-5 | - | TRBV7-2 | CASSLTHQETQYF | TGTGCCAGCAGCTTGACACACCAAGAGACCCAGTACTTC
- | TRBJ2-2 | - | TRBV9 | CASSDSGENTGELFF | TGTGCCAGCAGCGACTCAGGGGAAAACACCGGGGAGCTGTTTTTT
once | TRBJ2-7 | - | TRBV6-5 | CASSTHGNSYEQYF | TGTGCCAGCAGTACTCATGGTAACTCCTACGAGCAGTACTTC
- | TRBJ2-5 | TRBD2 | TRBV4-3 | CASSQDRGSGETQYF | TGCGCCAGCAGCCAAGATCGAGGTAGCGGGGAGACCCAGTACTTC
- | TRBJ1-2 | TRBD1 | TRBV6-5 | CASSQGGPSYGYTF | TGTGCCAGCAGTCAAGGGGGCCCGTCCTATGGCTACACCTTC
once | TRBJ2-5 | TRBD2 | TRBV7-8 | CASSSTTSGWAKETQYF | TGTGCCAGCAGCTCGACGACTAGCGGGTGGGCAAAAGAGACCCAGTACTTC
- | TRBJ1-6 | - | TRBV30 | CAWTSYNSPLHF | TGTGCCTGGACCTCTTATAATTCACCCCTCCACTTT
- | TRBJ2-3 | TRBD1 | TRBV7-8 | CASSLSGTGNPDTQYF | TGTGCCAGCAGCTTATCGGGGACAGGGAATCCAGATACGCAGTATTTT
- | TRBJ1-2 | TRBD1 | TRBV5-1 | CASSSGQGAEGYTF | TGCGCCAGCAGCTCCGGACAGGGGGCAGAAGGCTACACCTTC
- | TRBJ1-3 | - | TRBV7-2 | CASSFRSGNTIYF | TGTGCCAGCAGCTTCAGATCTGGAAACACCATATATTTT
- | TRBJ1-4 | TRBD1 | TRBV10-3 | CATRDRGLGTNEKLFF | TGTGCCACTCGGGACAGGGGACTGGGGACTAATGAAAAACTGTTTTTT
few | TRBJ1-4 | TRBD1 | TRBV10-3 | CAISPTGTTNEKLFF | TGTGCCATCAGTCCGACAGGGACAACTAATGAAAAACTGTTTTTT
- | TRBJ1-4 | - | TRBV19 | CATSDQANEKLFF | TGTGCCACCAGTGATCAAGCGAATGAAAAACTGTTTTTT
- | TRBJ1-4 | - | TRBV4-2 | CASSQGVAGAEEKLFF | TGTGCCAGCAGCCAGGGGGTGGCAGGGGCTGAGGAAAAACTGTTTTTT
- | TRBJ2-1 | TRBD1 | TRBV5-1 | CASGTGTGGINEQFF | TGCGCCAGCGGTACCGGGACAGGGGGTATCAATGAGCAGTTCTTC
- | TRBJ2-1 | - | TRBV7-6 | CASSLAGGTYNEQFF | TGTGCCAGCAGCTTAGCTGGGGGGACCTACAATGAGCAGTTCTTC
- | TRBJ2-1 | TRBD1 | TRBV2 | CASDRGFNEQFF | TGTGCCAGCGACAGGGGGTTCAATGAGCAGTTCTTC